The 27 T cell receptor beta chains below come from one sample, sequenced in a study of blood T cells in healthy people across ages (dated by TCRdb to between 2014 and 2016). The library came from 5' RACE. Sequencing used an Illumina HiSeq 2500. A second PCR of about 7 to 12 cycles was performed with a sample-barcoded 5' primer and a J-beta primer mix. TCRdb reworked the public reads: Q25 trimming with fastp, MiXCR clone assembly, productive beta chains retained. Identical CDR3 proteins give one entry, which carries the most common genes and DNA. The sample table lists some 1.4 million distinct CDR3 sequences, about 40% of them with a count of one. The ten largest make up less than 8% of the sample. The specimen sequenced was blood. These receptors were collected from a woman between 18 and 29 years old in good health.

This clonotype occurred a few times. The chain is built from TRBV6-6 and TRBJ2-7; 9 bases align to TRBD1. After removal of 6 bases from V and 5 bases from J, the junction contained 8 bases not matched to a gene. Germline CDR1 reads MNHNY; CDR2 reads SVGAGI (reference sequence). This CDR3 has 14 residues. The CDR3 loop reads CASRRTGESHEQYF. The CDR3 DNA sequence: TGTGCCAGCAGACGGACAGGGGAATCCCACGAGCAGTACTTC.

J is TRBJ2-5 and V is TRBV27, with D unresolved. The CDR3 contains 15 residues. Trimming pared 0 bases from V and 5 bases from J, leaving 13 bases between. Germline CDR1 MNHEY, CDR2 SMNVEV (reference sequence). Here the CDR3 reads CASSLSVGIGETQYF. The CDR3 DNA reads as TGTGCCAGCAGTTTATCGGTTGGTATTGGGGAGACCCAGTACTTC.

This chain connects TRBV7-9 to TRBJ2-5; 8 nucleotides match TRBD2. The CDR3 is 15 residues long. The V gene's germline CDR1 is SEHNR and CDR2 FQNEAQ (reference sequence). J lost 11 bases, V lost 7 bases, and 18 bases had no gene match. DNA for the CDR3: TGTGCCAGCAAACGGGAGGGCCTTTTGAGAAATGAGCAGTACTTC. It codes for CASKREGLLRNEQYF.

This clonotype was seen a handful of times. The chain carries TRBV25-1 and TRBJ2-1; 8 nucleotides agree with TRBD2. Germline lookup yields CDR1 MGHDK and CDR2 SYGVNS. The J segment lost 0 bases and the V segment lost 0 bases, leaving 7 bases of the junction unmatched. This CDR3 region has 18 residues. The CDR3 DNA follows: TGTGCCAGCAGTGAATATTTTCCCGCGGGAGGCTCCTACAATGAGCAGTTCTTC. This encodes CASSEYFPAGGSYNEQFF.

V usage is TRBV20-1 and J usage is TRBJ2-1, with D perhaps TRBD2 (5 bases). V lost 0 bases, J lost 0 bases, and 15 bases lay in between. Germline-derived CDR1 and CDR2 are DFQATT and SNEGSKA (reference sequence). The CDR3 length is 17 residues. The CDR3 reads CSARDPSGISSYNEQFF. In nucleotides, the CDR3 is TGCAGTGCTAGAGACCCCTCCGGGATTAGCTCCTACAATGAGCAGTTCTTC.

V is TRBV28 and J is TRBJ1-2, with D hard to call. The V end was cut by 1 base, the J end by 6 bases, with 9 bases between. The germline V gene encodes CDR1 MDHEN and CDR2 SYDVKM. The CDR3 runs 13 residues. Written as DNA, the CDR3 is TGTGCCAGCAGTTTATCTGGGTCCCATGGCTACACCTTC. Its translation: CASSLSGSHGYTF.

V is TRBV28 and J is TRBJ2-7; D is perhaps TRBD1 or TRBD2 (5 bases each). This CDR3 is built from 16 residues. Germline V gene sequence: CDR1 MDHEN, CDR2 SYDVKM. Trimming removed 2 bases from V and 4 bases from J, with 18 bases in between. DNA for the CDR3: TGTGCCAGCAGTTTAGATCGGGGCGCGATTGGATACGAGCAGTACTTC. Protein product: CASSLDRGAIGYEQYF.

With regard to this clonotype: Given a much more abundant clone one base away, this may be a read error. The chain combines TRBV4-1 with TRBJ2-4, with D unresolved. The DNA end is more similar to TRBJ2-7, so the J call may be wrong. The CDR3 is 14 amino acids. Germline V CDR1 and CDR2: MGHRA, YSYEKL. The CDR3 nucleotides read TGCGCCAGCGGCCAAAGGCAGAGCTCCTACGAGCAGTACTTC. Its translation: CASGQRQSSYEQYF.

This clonotype showed up just once. This rearrangement joins TRBV20-1 to TRBJ1-1; D call uncertain. The V end was cut by 0 bases, the J end by 4 bases, with 3 bases between. This CDR3 is built from 11 residues. The V gene's germline CDR1 is DFQATT and CDR2 SNEGSKA (reference sequence). The chain's CDR3 is CSAREFTEAFF. DNA for the CDR3: TGCAGTGCTAGAGAATTCACTGAAGCTTTCTTT.

The sample holds many counts of this clonotype. This chain connects TRBV3-1 to TRBJ2-7; no definite D call. CDR3 size: 14 residues. The germline V and J ends were trimmed by 1 base and 0 bases, with 7 bases remaining between them. CDR1 is LGHDT and CDR2 is YNNKEL in the germline V gene (reference sequence). CDR3 loop: CASSQGRSSYEQYF. CDR3 in DNA: TGTGCCAGCAGCCAAGGAAGGAGCTCCTACGAGCAGTACTTC.

J is TRBJ2-3 and V is TRBV10-3, with TRBD2 matching over 8 bases. J lost 2 bases, V lost 8 bases, and 6 bases had no gene match. Germline V gene data show CDR1 as ENHRY and CDR2 as SYGVKD. The CDR3 is made up of 14 amino acids. The CDR3 bases are TGTGCCATCGGGGCGGGGGGAGTCACAGATACGCAGTATTTT. Translating it yields CAIGAGGVTDTQYF.

The rearrangement links TRBV20-1 to TRBJ2-7, with no clear D. Per the germline V gene, CDR1 is DFQATT and CDR2 is SNEGSKA (reference sequence). V shed 5 bases and J shed 7 bases, with 9 bases lying between them. This CDR3 is built from 10 residues. The CDR3: CSAGVLEQYF. The CDR3 DNA follows: TGCAGTGCTGGGGTCCTGGAGCAGTACTTC.

This clonotype has only a few counts. The CDR3 DNA sequence: TGCAGTGCCCTGTCGACAGACAATTATGGCTACACCTTC. Translating gives CSALSTDNYGYTF. The V gene is TRBV20-1, the J gene TRBJ1-2; the D gene is possibly TRBD1 (5 bases). The V gene's germline CDR1 is DFQATT and CDR2 SNEGSKA (reference sequence). With 6 bases removed from V and 5 bases from J, the gap between germline ends came to 16 bases. This CDR3 region has 13 residues.

This clonotype was seen a handful of times. The gene calls are TRBV6-1 and TRBJ1-5, with D perhaps matching TRBD1 (5 bases). This CDR3 is 13 amino acids long. Trimming shortened V by 8 bases and J by 5 bases, and 13 bases separated the two germline ends. Germline V CDR1 and CDR2: MNHNS, SASEGT. The CDR3 nucleotides are TGTGCCAGCGGTAAGGGACCCGATCAGCCCCAGCATTTT. It yields the protein CASGKGPDQPQHF.

CDR3: CASSLVRTGAWGYTF. The CDR3, as DNA: TGTGCCAGCAGCTTAGTTCGCACAGGGGCTTGGGGCTACACCTTC. V is TRBV7-2 and J is TRBJ1-2; 7 nucleotides agree with TRBD1. Germline-derived CDR1 and CDR2 are SGHTA and FQGNSA. The ends lost 1 base at V and 8 bases at J; junction bases unmatched: 10. The CDR3 runs 15 residues.

The chain uses TRBV5-1 and TRBJ2-1; the match to TRBD2 covers 15 bases. J gave up 8 bases and V 4 bases, and 7 bases lay outside the gene matches. The germline CDR1 and CDR2 sequences are SGHRS and YFSETQ. The CDR3 totals 16 residues. The CDR3 bases are TGCGCCAGCAGCCCCAGGACTAGCGGGAGGGCCGATGAGCAGTTCTTC. This gives the protein CASSPRTSGRADEQFF.

The genes are TRBV6-1 and TRBJ2-7, with D possibly matching TRBD1 (6 bases). CDR1 and CDR2 (germline): MNHNS, SASEGT. The CDR3 runs to 13 residues. With 9 bases removed from V and 2 bases from J, the gap between germline ends came to 14 bases. CDR3 sequence: CASNDRPPYEQYF. CDR3 bases: TGTGCCAGTAACGACAGGCCCCCCTACGAGCAGTACTTC.

In this sample, this clonotype turned up once. The chain employs TRBV20-1 and TRBJ1-1; no clear D gene. The V end was cut by 4 bases, the J end by 8 bases, with 8 bases between. CDR1 DFQATT and CDR2 SNEGSKA come from the germline V gene (reference sequence). The CDR3 runs 10 residues. The CDR3 loop is CSAIRREAFF. The CDR3 DNA reads as TGCAGTGCTATTAGGAGGGAAGCTTTCTTT.

The J gene is TRBJ2-7, the V gene TRBV6-1, with TRBD2 identical over 8 bases. This CDR3 has 15 residues. V dropped 1 base and J dropped 9; count of bases not matched to a gene: 11. From germline, CDR1 is MNHNS and CDR2 SASEGT. Here the CDR3 reads CASSEGPAGAYGQYF. The CDR3 nucleotides read TGTGCCAGCAGTGAAGGTCCAGCGGGAGCTTATGGGCAGTACTTC.

V usage is TRBV9 and J usage is TRBJ2-1; either TRBD1 or TRBD2 may fit D (5 bases each). The CDR3 is made up of 15 amino acids. Germline CDR1 and CDR2: SGDLS and YYNGEE. The ends were cut back, 4 bases at V and 3 bases at J, with 14 bases in the middle. This CDR3 is CASSTQGRYYNEQFF. For the CDR3, the DNA is TGTGCCAGCAGCACCCAGGGACGGTACTACAATGAGCAGTTCTTC.

This sequence joins TRBV6-5 and TRBJ1-1; the match to TRBD1 covers 8 bases. Trimming took 3 bases from V and 4 from J; bases not matched to a gene: 10. Germline V CDR1 and CDR2: MNHEY, SVGAGI. The CDR3 is 16 amino acids. CDR3 sequence: CASSYATGVVSTEAFF. Here the CDR3 DNA reads TGTGCCAGCAGTTATGCGACAGGGGTTGTGAGCACTGAAGCTTTCTTT.

The rearrangement uses TRBV20-1 and TRBJ1-5, with D maybe TRBD1 (6 bases). The germline V gene has CDR1 DFQATT and CDR2 SNEGSKA (reference sequence). The CDR3 is 14 residues long. V was clipped by 7 bases and J by 4 bases, with 17 bases between them. The CDR3 nucleotides read TGCAGTGTACCAGGGGACCACGGGAATCAGCCCCAGCATTTT. Translating it yields CSVPGDHGNQPQHF.

The rearrangement joins TRBV10-3 to TRBJ2-1, with D possibly being TRBD1 (5 bases). The end of the DNA fits TRBJ2-7 better, so the J call may be wrong. Germline CDR1 reads ENHRY; CDR2 reads SYGVKD. This CDR3 has 15 amino acids. The CDR3 region has the DNA TGTGCCATCAGTGATTGGCAGGGCTCCTACAATGAGCAGTACTTC. This translates into CAISDWQGSYNEQYF.

This sequence joins TRBV24-1 and TRBJ2-3; D not resolved. CDR1 is KGHDR, CDR2 SFDVKD, per germline. V shed 3 bases and J shed 7 bases, with 10 bases lying between them. The CDR3 runs 13 residues. The CDR3 DNA reads TGTGCCACCAGTGATCCTTCCCGTTATACGCAGTATTTT. Amino acid sequence: CATSDPSRYTQYF.

The chain carries TRBV5-1 and TRBJ2-3; D is uncertain. Trimming removed 0 bases from V and 2 bases from J, with 13 bases in between. CDR1 is SGHRS and CDR2 is YFSETQ in the germline V gene. The CDR3 is 16 amino acids. The CDR3: CASSLAVSLLTDTQYF. The CDR3 DNA is TGCGCCAGCAGCTTGGCCGTTTCACTCCTCACAGATACGCAGTATTTT.

The V gene is TRBV7-8, the J gene TRBJ2-1; 7 bases align to TRBD2. The V gene end was trimmed by 5 bases and the J gene end by 6 bases; junction bases not matched to a gene: 13. Germline V gene data show CDR1 as SGHVS and CDR2 as FQNEAQ. This CDR3 is 16 amino acids long. The CDR3 DNA follows: TGTGCCAGCAGCGCAGCGGTCGGGGGAGGGCGCAATGAGCAGTTCTTC. Its translation is CASSAAVGGGRNEQFF.

The V gene is TRBV20-1, the J gene TRBJ2-1, with D possibly being TRBD1 (5 bases). This CDR3 has 16 residues. V shed 0 bases and J shed 0 bases, with 12 bases lying between them. Per the germline V gene, CDR1 is DFQATT and CDR2 is SNEGSKA (reference sequence). CDR3 region: CSARDVGRGSYNEQFF. The CDR3 DNA reads as TGCAGTGCTAGAGATGTAGGAAGGGGCTCCTACAATGAGCAGTTCTTC.